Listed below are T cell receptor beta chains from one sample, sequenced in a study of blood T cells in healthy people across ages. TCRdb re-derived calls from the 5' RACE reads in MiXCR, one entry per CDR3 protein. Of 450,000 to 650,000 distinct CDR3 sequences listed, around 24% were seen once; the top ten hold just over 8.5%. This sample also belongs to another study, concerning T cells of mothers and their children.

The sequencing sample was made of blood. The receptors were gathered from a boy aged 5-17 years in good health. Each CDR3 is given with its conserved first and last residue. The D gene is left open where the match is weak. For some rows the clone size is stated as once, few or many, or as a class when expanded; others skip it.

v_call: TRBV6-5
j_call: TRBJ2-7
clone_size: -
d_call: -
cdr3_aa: CASSYDQSSYEQYF
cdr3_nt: TGTGCCAGCAGTTACGACCAGAGCTCCTACGAGCAGTACTTC

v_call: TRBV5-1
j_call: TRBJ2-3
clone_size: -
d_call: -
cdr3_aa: CASSLNPQPSTDTQYF
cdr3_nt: TGCGCCAGCAGCTTGAACCCCCAGCCTAGCACAGATACGCAGTATTTT

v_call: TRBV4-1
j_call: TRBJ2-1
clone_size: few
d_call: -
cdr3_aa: CASSIGSGTSSYNEQFF
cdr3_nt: TGCGCCAGCAGTATAGGCTCCGGGACATCCTCCTACAATGAGCAGTTCTTC

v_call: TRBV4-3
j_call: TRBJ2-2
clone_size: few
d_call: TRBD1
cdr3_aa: CASSQDYTGDYAGELFF
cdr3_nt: TGCGCCAGCAGCCAAGATTATACAGGGGATTATGCCGGGGAGCTGTTTTTT

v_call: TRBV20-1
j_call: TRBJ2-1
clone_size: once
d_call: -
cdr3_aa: CSAGRTNGVFNEQFF
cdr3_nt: TGCAGTGCTGGACGGACTAACGGAGTTTTTAATGAGCAGTTCTTC

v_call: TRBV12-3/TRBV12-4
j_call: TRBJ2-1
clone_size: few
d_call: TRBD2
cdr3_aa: CATREGTSGYNEQFF
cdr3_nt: TGTGCCACCCGGGAAGGGACTAGCGGCTACAATGAGCAGTTCTTC

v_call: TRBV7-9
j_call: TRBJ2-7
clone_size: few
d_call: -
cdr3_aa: CASSLGGDLYEQYF
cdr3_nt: TGTGCCAGCAGCTTAGGGGGAGACCTCTACGAGCAGTACTTC

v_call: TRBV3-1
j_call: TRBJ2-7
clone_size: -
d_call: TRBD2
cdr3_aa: CASSRIWSSGIYEQYF
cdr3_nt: TGTGCCAGCAGCCGAATTTGGTCTAGCGGGATTTACGAGCAGTACTTC

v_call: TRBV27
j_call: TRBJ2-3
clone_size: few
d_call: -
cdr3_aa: CASSLSTEFPNTQYF
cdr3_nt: TGTGCCAGCAGTTTATCAACAGAATTCCCCAATACGCAGTATTTT

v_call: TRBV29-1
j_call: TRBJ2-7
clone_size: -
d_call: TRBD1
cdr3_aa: CSVATGVYEQYF
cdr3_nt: TGCAGCGTCGCGACAGGGGTCTACGAGCAGTACTTC

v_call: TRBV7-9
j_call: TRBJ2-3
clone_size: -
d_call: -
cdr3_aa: CATETAGDTQYF
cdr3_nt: TGTGCCACCGAAACAGCGGGAGATACGCAGTATTTT

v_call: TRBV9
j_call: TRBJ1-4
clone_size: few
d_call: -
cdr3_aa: CASSVGLTNEKLFF
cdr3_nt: TGTGCCAGCAGCGTCGGCTTAACTAATGAAAAACTGTTTTTT

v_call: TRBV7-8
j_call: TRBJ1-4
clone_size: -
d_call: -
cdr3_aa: CANSLSQGYEKLFF
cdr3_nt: TGTGCCAACAGCTTAAGCCAGGGGTATGAAAAACTGTTTTTT

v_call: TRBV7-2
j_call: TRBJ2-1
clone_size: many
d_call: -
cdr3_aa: CASSSLPGPNEQFF
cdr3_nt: TGTGCCAGCAGCTCTCTCCCTGGACCCAATGAGCAGTTCTTC

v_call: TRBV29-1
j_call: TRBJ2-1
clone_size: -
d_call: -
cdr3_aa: CSVHGTQSYNEQFF
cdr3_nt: TGCAGCGTCCACGGGACTCAATCCTACAATGAGCAGTTCTTC

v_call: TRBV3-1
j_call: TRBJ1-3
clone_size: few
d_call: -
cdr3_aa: CASSQDTSSGNTIYF
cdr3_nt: TGTGCCAGCAGCCAAGATACTAGCTCTGGAAACACCATATATTTT

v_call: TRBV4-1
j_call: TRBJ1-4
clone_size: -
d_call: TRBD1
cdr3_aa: CASSRGQGVEKLFF
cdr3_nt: TGCGCCAGCAGCAGGGGACAGGGCGTTGAAAAACTGTTTTTT

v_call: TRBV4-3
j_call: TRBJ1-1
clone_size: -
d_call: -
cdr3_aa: CASSPFNNTEAFF
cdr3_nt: TGCGCCAGCAGCCCATTTAACAACACTGAAGCTTTCTTT

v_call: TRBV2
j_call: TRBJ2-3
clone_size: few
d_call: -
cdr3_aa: CASRSASTDTQYF
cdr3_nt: TGTGCCAGCAGGTCGGCTAGCACAGATACGCAGTATTTT

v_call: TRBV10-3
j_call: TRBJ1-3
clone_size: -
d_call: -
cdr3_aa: CAINNQISGNTIYF
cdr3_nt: TGTGCCATCAATAATCAAATCTCTGGAAACACCATATATTTT

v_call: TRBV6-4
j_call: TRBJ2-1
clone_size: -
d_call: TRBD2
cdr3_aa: CASSAAGGEDEQFF
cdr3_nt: TGTGCCAGCAGTGCCGCGGGGGGCGAGGATGAGCAGTTCTTC

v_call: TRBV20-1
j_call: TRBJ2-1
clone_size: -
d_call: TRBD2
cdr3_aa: CSAPGLAGVLGNEQFF
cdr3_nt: TGCAGTGCTCCGGGACTAGCGGGAGTTCTTGGGAATGAGCAGTTCTTC

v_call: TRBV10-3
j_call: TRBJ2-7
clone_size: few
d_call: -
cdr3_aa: CAISERAVPSYEQYF
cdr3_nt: TGTGCCATCAGTGAAAGGGCAGTTCCCTCCTACGAGCAGTACTTC

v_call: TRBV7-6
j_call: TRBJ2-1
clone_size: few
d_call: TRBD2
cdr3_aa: CASSLAHREGRNNEQFF
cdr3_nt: TGTGCCAGCAGCTTAGCACATCGGGAGGGCCGGAACAATGAGCAGTTCTTC

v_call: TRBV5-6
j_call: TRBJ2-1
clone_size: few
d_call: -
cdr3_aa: CASSRSPSRRSYNEQFF
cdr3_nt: TGTGCCAGCAGCAGATCCCCAAGCCGCCGCTCCTACAATGAGCAGTTCTTC

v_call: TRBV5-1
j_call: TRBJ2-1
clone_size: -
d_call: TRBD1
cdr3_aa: CASSSGTASGYNEQFF
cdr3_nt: TGCGCCAGCAGCTCCGGGACAGCATCGGGCTACAATGAGCAGTTCTTC

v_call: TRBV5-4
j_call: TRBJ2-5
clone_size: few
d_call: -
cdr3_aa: CASREELRQETQYF
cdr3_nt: TGTGCCAGCAGGGAGGAACTCCGACAAGAGACCCAGTACTTC

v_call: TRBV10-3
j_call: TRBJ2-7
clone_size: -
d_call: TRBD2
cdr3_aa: CAISEGSGSGSEQYF
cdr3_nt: TGTGCCATCAGTGAAGGTAGCGGGAGTGGAAGCGAGCAGTACTTC

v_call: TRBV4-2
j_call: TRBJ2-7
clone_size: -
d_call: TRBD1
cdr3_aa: CASSQESPGTGIYEQYF
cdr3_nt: TGTGCCAGCAGCCAGGAGTCCCCCGGGACAGGGATATACGAGCAGTACTTC

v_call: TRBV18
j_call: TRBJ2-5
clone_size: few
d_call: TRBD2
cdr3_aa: CASSPPWEGGETQYF
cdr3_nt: TGTGCCAGCTCACCACCGTGGGAGGGCGGAGAGACCCAGTACTTC

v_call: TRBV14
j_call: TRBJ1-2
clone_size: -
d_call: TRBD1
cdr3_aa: CASSPWTGGVYGYTF
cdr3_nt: TGTGCCAGCAGCCCTTGGACAGGGGGCGTCTATGGCTACACCTTC

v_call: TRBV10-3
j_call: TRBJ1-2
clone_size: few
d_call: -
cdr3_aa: CAISERVDYGYTF
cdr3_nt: TGTGCCATCAGTGAACGGGTTGACTATGGCTACACCTTC

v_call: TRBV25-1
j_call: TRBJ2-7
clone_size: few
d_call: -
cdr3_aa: CASSEFKGGKVPYEQYF
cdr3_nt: TGTGCCAGCAGTGAATTTAAGGGAGGAAAAGTACCCTACGAGCAGTACTTC

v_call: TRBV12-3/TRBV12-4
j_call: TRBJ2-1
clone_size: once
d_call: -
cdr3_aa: CASSLPVHNEQFF
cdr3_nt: TGTGCCAGCAGTTTACCCGTACACAATGAGCAGTTCTTC

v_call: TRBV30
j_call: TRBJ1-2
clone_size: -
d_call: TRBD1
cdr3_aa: CAWSAGQGIYGYTF
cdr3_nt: TGTGCCTGGAGCGCCGGACAGGGGATATATGGCTACACCTTC

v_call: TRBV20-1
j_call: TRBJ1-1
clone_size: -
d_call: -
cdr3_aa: CSARDPQGLNTEAFF
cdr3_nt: TGCAGTGCTAGAGATCCTCAGGGTTTGAACACTGAAGCTTTCTTT

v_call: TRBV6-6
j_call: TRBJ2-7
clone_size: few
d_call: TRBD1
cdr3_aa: CASSYSTGATYEQYF
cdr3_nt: TGTGCCAGCAGTTACTCGACAGGGGCAACCTACGAGCAGTACTTC

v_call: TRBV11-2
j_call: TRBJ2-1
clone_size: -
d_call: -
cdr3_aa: CASSTRMGRTYNEQFF
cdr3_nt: TGTGCCAGCAGCACCCGAATGGGGCGTACCTACAATGAGCAGTTCTTC

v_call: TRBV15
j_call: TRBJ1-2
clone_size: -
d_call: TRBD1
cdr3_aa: CATSAGQGNYGYTF
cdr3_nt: TGTGCCACTAGCGCGGGACAGGGGAACTATGGCTACACCTTC

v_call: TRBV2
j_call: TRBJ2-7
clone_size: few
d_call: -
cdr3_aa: CASTIGEGAIYEQYF
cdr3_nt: TGTGCCAGCACTATCGGTGAGGGCGCCATCTACGAGCAGTACTTC

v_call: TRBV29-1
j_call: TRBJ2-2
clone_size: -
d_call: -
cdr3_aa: CSVARGQGNTGELFF
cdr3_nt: TGCAGCGTTGCTAGGGGTCAGGGAAACACCGGGGAGCTGTTTTTT

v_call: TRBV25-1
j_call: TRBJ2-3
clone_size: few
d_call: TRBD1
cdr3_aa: CASSSSRDRGDTQYF
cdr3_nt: TGTGCCAGCAGTTCCTCACGGGACAGGGGAGATACGCAGTATTTT

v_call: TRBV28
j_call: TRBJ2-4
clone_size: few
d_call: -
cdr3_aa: CASSFSRGAGAKNIQYF
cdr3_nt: TGTGCCAGCAGCTTCAGTCGGGGCGCTGGGGCCAAAAACATTCAGTACTTC

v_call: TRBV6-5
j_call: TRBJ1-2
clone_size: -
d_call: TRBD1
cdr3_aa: CASSSPGQGASGYTF
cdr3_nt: TGTGCCAGCAGTTCACCGGGACAGGGGGCCTCTGGCTACACCTTC

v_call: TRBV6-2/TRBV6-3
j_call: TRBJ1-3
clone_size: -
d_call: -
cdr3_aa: CASEVGYSGNTIYF
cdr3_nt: TGTGCCAGCGAAGTCGGATACTCTGGAAACACCATATATTTT

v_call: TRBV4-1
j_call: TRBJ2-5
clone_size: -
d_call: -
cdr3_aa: CASSQVQYQETQYF
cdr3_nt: TGCGCCAGCAGCCAAGTACAGTACCAAGAGACCCAGTACTTC

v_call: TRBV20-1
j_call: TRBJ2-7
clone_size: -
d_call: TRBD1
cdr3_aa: CSAPTTWTGNEQYF
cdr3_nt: TGCAGTGCTCCCACAACCTGGACAGGGAACGAGCAGTACTTC

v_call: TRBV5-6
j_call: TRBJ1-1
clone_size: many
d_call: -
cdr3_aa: CASSPWGLAMGTEAFF
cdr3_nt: TGTGCCAGCAGCCCTTGGGGGTTGGCGATGGGGACTGAAGCTTTCTTT

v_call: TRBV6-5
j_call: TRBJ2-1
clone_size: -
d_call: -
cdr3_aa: CASSYSILGVADNEQFF
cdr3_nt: TGTGCCAGCAGTTACTCGATTTTAGGCGTTGCGGACAATGAGCAGTTCTTC

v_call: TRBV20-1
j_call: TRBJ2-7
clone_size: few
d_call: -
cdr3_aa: CSAPSRGLEQYF
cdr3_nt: TGCAGTGCCCCGTCCCGGGGGCTCGAGCAGTACTTC

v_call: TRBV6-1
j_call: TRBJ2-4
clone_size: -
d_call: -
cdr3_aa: CASQTGTANIQYF
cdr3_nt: TGTGCCAGCCAGACCGGGACCGCTAACATTCAGTACTTC